These 29 T cell receptor beta chains came from one sample sequenced in a study of cytomegalovirus exposure and HLA in healthy donors. It was with 60 Vbeta and 13 Jbeta primers that the PCR ran. Repertoires were generated with immunoSEQ multiplex PCR, while TCRdb's copy carries only in-frame clones and drops some. The repertoire holds about 220,000 clones, less than 85% seen once, with 0.63% in the top ten. The sequenced sample was PBMCs. These receptors were taken from a man younger than 30 in good health and CMV-seronegative.

Comment on this clone: Different DNA sequences within this sample yield the same CDR3. The CDR3 bases are TGTGCCTGGAGCACCGGGACAGGGGCCTACGAGCAGTACTTC. Its protein is CAWSTGTGAYEQYF. The chain links TRBV30 to TRBJ2-7; 10 nucleotides agree with TRBD1. Trimming cost V 3 bases and J 2 bases; bases outside gene matches: 4. Germline V gene lookup returns CDR1 GTSNPN and CDR2 SVGIG (reference sequence). The CDR3 runs 14 residues.

This clone has a handful of counts. Other DNA sequences of this sample code for an identical CDR3. The chain uses TRBV28 and TRBJ1-3; D not resolved. CDR3 length equals 14 residues. The germline V gene has CDR1 MDHEN and CDR2 SYDVKM. Trimming removed 3 bases at V and 3 bases at J, with 9 bases between. CDR3: CASSLTGGGNTIYF. CDR3 coding DNA: TGTGCCAGCAGTTTGACGGGAGGTGGAAACACCATATATTTT.

The chain is built from TRBV6-5 and TRBJ1-5, with TRBD1 matching over 9 bases. J gave up 6 bases and V 4 bases, and 4 bases lay outside the gene matches. In germline, CDR1 is MNHEY, CDR2 SVGAGI. This CDR3 contains 14 residues. This chain's CDR3 is CASSSTGGGQPQHF. The CDR3 DNA follows: TGTGCCAGCAGTTCTACAGGGGGCGGTCAGCCCCAGCATTTT.

The chain couples TRBV5-4 to TRBJ2-7; 7 nucleotides line up with TRBD1. V lost 4 bases, J lost 0 bases, and 7 bases stayed unmatched. The CDR3 spans 15 residues. Germline lookup yields CDR1 SGHNT and CDR2 YYREEE (reference sequence). Written as DNA, the CDR3 is TGTGCCAGCAGCCTCGGGACAGCTATCTCCTACGAGCAGTACTTC. It codes for CASSLGTAISYEQYF.

This clone was picked up one time. The rearrangement links TRBV19 to TRBJ1-6; D may be TRBD1 (6 bases). Trimming left V 7 bases short and J 8 bases short, with 15 bases between. The V gene's germline CDR1 is LNHDA and CDR2 SQIVND (reference sequence). The length of the CDR3 is 14 residues. The CDR3 region has the DNA TGTGCCAGTACTAACAGGGATTCTGATTCACCCCTCCACTTT. Protein sequence: CASTNRDSDSPLHF.

The gene calls are TRBV7-9 and TRBJ1-1; the D is unclear. V lost 4 bases and J 2 bases, leaving 8 bases between the germline ends. This CDR3 contains 13 residues. The germline CDR1 and CDR2 sequences are SEHNR and FQNEAQ (reference sequence). CDR3 nucleotides: TGTGCCAGCAGCTCCCGACAAAACACTGAAGCTTTCTTT. Amino acid sequence: CASSSRQNTEAFF.

V is TRBV4-1 and J is TRBJ2-2, with D perhaps TRBD2 (6 bases). Germline V gives CDR1 MGHRA, CDR2 YSYEKL. V was clipped by 1 base and J by 3 bases, with 9 bases between them. CDR3 length: 15 amino acids. CDR3 sequence: CASSQAGSHTGELFF. For the CDR3, the DNA is TGCGCCAGCAGCCAAGCCGGGAGCCACACCGGGGAGCTGTTTTTT.

The chain couples TRBV7-9 to TRBJ2-7; possible D gene TRBD2, 5 bases. The CDR3 covers 12 residues. Germline V lookup: CDR1 SEHNR, CDR2 FQNEAQ (reference sequence). The germline V and J ends were trimmed by 4 bases and 5 bases, with 9 bases remaining between them. The chain's CDR3 is CASSSQRDEQYF. In DNA, the CDR3 is TGTGCCAGCAGCTCCCAGAGGGACGAGCAGTACTTC.

V gene TRBV4-1 combines with J gene TRBJ2-7, with 7 bases fitting TRBD1. In germline, CDR1 is MGHRA, CDR2 YSYEKL. The CDR3 loop spans 14 amino acids. The ends lost 1 base at V and 4 bases at J; junction bases unmatched: 4. CDR3 in DNA: TGCGCCAGCAGCCAAGTTGCAGGGGGTTACGAGCAGTACTTC. As protein: CASSQVAGGYEQYF.

V and J are TRBV5-4 and TRBJ2-3, with TRBD1 matching 7 bases. The CDR3 length is 13 residues. V lost 6 bases, J lost 0 bases, and 1 base stayed unmatched. Germline V CDR1 and CDR2: SGHNT, YYREEE (reference sequence). The CDR3 is CASKGASTDTQYF. CDR3 DNA sequence: TGTGCCAGCAAGGGGGCTAGCACAGATACGCAGTATTTT.

The chain carries TRBV27 and TRBJ2-1, with a possible D match to TRBD2 (5 bases). Looked up from germline, CDR1 is MNHEY and CDR2 is SMNVEV (reference sequence). V dropped 3 bases and J dropped 0 bases, with 15 bases sitting between them. The CDR3 consists of 17 residues. The CDR3 here is CASSFGVARSSYNEQFF. The CDR3 nucleotides read TGTGCCAGCAGTTTCGGGGTAGCGAGGAGCTCCTACAATGAGCAGTTCTTC.

DNA of the CDR3: TGTGCCAGCAGCTCTAGCGGGACCGACACAGATACGCAGTATTTT. This codes for CASSSSGTDTDTQYF. This chain joins TRBV5-8 and TRBJ2-3; TRBD2 agrees at 9 bases. Germline CDR1 is SGHTS and CDR2 is YDEGEE. The CDR3 has 15 residues. Trimming removed 3 bases from V and 2 bases from J; junction bases left unmatched: 4.

This clone was recorded a few times. The chain joins TRBV4-1 to TRBJ1-1, with D uncertain. V gave up 1 base and J gave up 0 bases, with 6 bases separating them. This CDR3 is built from 14 residues. The germline V gene has CDR1 MGHRA and CDR2 YSYEKL. The CDR3 sequence is CASSQGAVNTEAFF. The CDR3 DNA sequence: TGCGCCAGCAGCCAAGGTGCGGTGAACACTGAAGCTTTCTTT.

The chain uses TRBV27 and TRBJ2-5, with TRBD1 as a possible D gene (6 bases). The ends were cut back, 5 bases at V and 2 bases at J, with 12 bases in the middle. This CDR3 has 14 residues. The germline V gene has CDR1 MNHEY and CDR2 SMNVEV (reference sequence). The chain's CDR3 is CASSPRTAQETQYF. CDR3 sequence (DNA): TGTGCCAGCAGTCCTAGGACAGCACAAGAGACCCAGTACTTC.

This clone was seen more than once but under ten times. The rearrangement joins TRBV18 to TRBJ2-1; 7 nucleotides line up with TRBD2. CDR3 size: 17 residues. J gave up 4 bases and V 2 bases, and 11 bases lay outside the gene matches. Per germline, CDR1 KGHSH and CDR2 LQKENI. CDR3 amino acids: CASSPIVRLAGYNEQFF. The CDR3 DNA reads TGTGCCAGCTCACCAATCGTCCGACTAGCTGGGTACAATGAGCAGTTCTTC.

This clone was observed a handful of times. V usage is TRBV10-3 and J usage is TRBJ2-7, with TRBD2 identical over 7 bases. The CDR3 loop spans 14 amino acids. J gave up 2 bases and V 6 bases, and 7 bases lay outside the gene matches. Germline values: CDR1 ENHRY, CDR2 SYGVKD. The CDR3 protein is CAIREAGPAYEQYF. In nucleotides, the CDR3 is TGTGCCATCAGAGAAGCGGGACCCGCCTACGAGCAGTACTTC.

The V gene is TRBV25-1, the J gene TRBJ2-7; possibly TRBD1 for D (5 bases). The V gene's germline CDR1 is MGHDK and CDR2 SYGVNS. The V end lost 3 bases, the J end lost 7 bases, and 13 bases lay between the germline ends. The CDR3 has 13 amino acids. The CDR3 DNA sequence: TGTGCCAGCAGTGACCAGGGTAAGCGAGAGCAGTACTTC. This translates into CASSDQGKREQYF.

This chain connects TRBV2 to TRBJ1-5, with a possible D match to TRBD1 (6 bases). The CDR3 has 15 amino acids. Germline assignment: CDR1 SNHLY and CDR2 FYNNEI. V lost 4 bases and J 0 bases, leaving 10 bases between the germline ends. CDR3 bases: TGTGCCAGCAGTGGAGGACAGAGTAGCAATCAGCCCCAGCATTTT. This encodes CASSGGQSSNQPQHF.

CDR3 sequence: CASSYGQKNGYTF. The CDR3 coding sequence is TGTGCCAGCAGTTACGGACAGAAGAATGGCTACACCTTC. J is TRBJ1-2 and V is TRBV6-5, with D possibly matching TRBD1 (6 bases). This CDR3 region has 13 residues. V was shortened by 2 bases and J by 6 bases, with 10 bases between the two germline ends. Germline lookup yields CDR1 MNHEY and CDR2 SVGAGI.

The chain couples TRBV4-1 to TRBJ2-2; no definite D call. The CDR3 runs to 16 residues. The germline V gene has CDR1 MGHRA and CDR2 YSYEKL. V was trimmed by 6 bases and J by 4 bases, leaving 18 bases between them. CDR3 in DNA: TGCGCCAGCAGTCACCAAGAGATATCTGCCACCGGGGAGCTGTTTTTT. Protein sequence: CASSHQEISATGELFF.

J is TRBJ1-1 and V is TRBV18, with D uncertain. V was trimmed by 4 bases and J by 8 bases, leaving 14 bases between them. The germline CDR1 and CDR2 sequences are KGHSH and LQKENI. This CDR3 is built from 13 residues. Here the CDR3 reads CASSRNLYPEAFF. CDR3 DNA: TGTGCCAGCTCACGTAATTTATATCCCGAAGCTTTCTTT.

The chain links TRBV6-5 to TRBJ1-1; D unclear. The CDR3 has 13 amino acids. CDR1 is MNHEY and CDR2 is SVGAGI in the germline V gene. V was trimmed by 3 bases and J by 12 bases, leaving 17 bases between them. Here the CDR3 reads CASSYYGNTEPFF. In nucleotides, the CDR3 is TGTGCCAGCAGTTATTACGGGAACACGGAACCTTTCTTT.

V and J are TRBV6-5 and TRBJ1-1; the D is unclear. The ends were cut back, 6 bases at V and 1 base at J, with 12 bases in the middle. The CDR3 covers 14 residues. The germline gives CDR1 MNHEY, CDR2 SVGAGI. CDR3 residues: CASRGPFGNTEAFF. CDR3 nucleotides: TGTGCCAGCAGGGGCCCGTTTGGGAACACTGAAGCTTTCTTT.

The rearrangement joins TRBV6-5 to TRBJ1-1; D gene ambiguous. Trimming cost V 0 bases and J 4 bases, with 9 bases left between them. The CDR3 is 14 amino acids. Germline lookup yields CDR1 MNHEY and CDR2 SVGAGI. The CDR3 region is CASSYSAATTEAFF. The CDR3 DNA sequence: TGTGCCAGCAGTTACTCTGCAGCGACCACTGAAGCTTTCTTT.

This clone was picked up a small number of times. The V gene is TRBV5-1, the J gene TRBJ2-5; D unclear. This CDR3 has 14 amino acids. V was clipped by 4 bases and J by 1 base, with 11 bases between them. The germline CDR1 and CDR2 sequences are SGHRS and YFSETQ. The CDR3 nucleotides are TGCGCCAGCAGCCGCGATACTACCCAAGAGACCCAGTACTTC. Translating it yields CASSRDTTQETQYF.

This sequence joins TRBV18 and TRBJ1-5; TRBD1 might be the D (5 bases). V lost 0 bases and J 6 bases, leaving 9 bases between the germline ends. This CDR3 has 14 residues. From germline, CDR1 is KGHSH and CDR2 LQKENI. CDR3 DNA sequence: TGTGCCAGCTCACCACCGGGGGGGGGTCAGCCCCAGCATTTT. Its protein is CASSPPGGGQPQHF.

This chain connects TRBV7-3 to TRBJ2-2; TRBD2 agrees at 11 bases. Germline lookup yields CDR1 SGHTA and CDR2 FQGTGA. This CDR3 contains 16 residues. The ends lost 5 bases at V and 6 bases at J; junction bases unmatched: 8. The CDR3 is CASSKTSGRWSGELFF. The CDR3 DNA reads TGTGCCAGCAGCAAAACTAGCGGGAGATGGTCCGGGGAGCTGTTTTTT.

This clone was seen a few times. The chain couples TRBV7-3 to TRBJ2-3, with 8 bases identical to TRBD2. The CDR3 consists of 14 residues. CDR1 is SGHTA and CDR2 is FQGTGA in the germline V gene. V was clipped by 0 bases and J by 7 bases; unmatched bases: 3. In DNA, the CDR3 is TGTGCCAGCAGCTTAACCCCGGGAGGGCATACGCAGTATTTT. Its translation is CASSLTPGGHTQYF.

The chain is built from TRBV6-1 and TRBJ1-2; tentative D call: TRBD1 (6 bases). This CDR3 has 14 amino acids. Deletions cut 2 bases from V and 7 bases from J, with 14 bases between. The V gene's germline CDR1 is MNHNS and CDR2 SASEGT. CDR3 DNA: TGTGCCAGCAGTGAAACCTGGCAGGGGACTGGCTACACCTTC. Its translation is CASSETWQGTGYTF.